This T cell receptor (beta chain) is drawn from a study of cytomegalovirus exposure and HLA in healthy donors. Study results and limitations: A link between a missense DCLRE1C variant and TCR beta V- and J-gene trimming emerged from a later analysis. Later, an analysis showed that TCR beta chains associated with HLA were more clonally expanded than others that were equally common. After further analysis at a later stage, under 20,000 TCR beta sequences were associated with HLA alleles at 0.05 false discovery rate.

In this sample, this clone turned up a few times. Antigen: not known. Per germline, CDR1 SGHTS and CDR2 YDEGEE. This CDR3 contains 18 residues. Germline trimming cut 1 base from V and 2 bases from J; bases unmatched to any gene: 12. Primers: 60 Vbeta forward and 13 Jbeta reverse. Original processing methods: Roughly 10 million shared chains were among approximately 87 million unique TCR beta chains counted in a later analysis. TCRdb's table, derived via immunoSEQ multiplex PCR, lists solely in-frame clones and lacks some. V and J calls and clone size are as listed in that table; D and trimming were resolved from the DNA. The data contain about 200,000 clones, around three quarters of them singletons.

The V call is TRBV5-8, the J call TRBJ2-3; TRBD1 aligns across 8 bases. Material: PBMCs. The sequence was obtained from a woman in her twenties or thirties in good health and CMV-seronegative. CDR3 DNA: TGTGCCAGCAGCTTGCCAAGTCCCGGGACAGGATTCACAGATACGCAGTATTTT. Translating it yields CASSLPSPGTGFTDTQYF.